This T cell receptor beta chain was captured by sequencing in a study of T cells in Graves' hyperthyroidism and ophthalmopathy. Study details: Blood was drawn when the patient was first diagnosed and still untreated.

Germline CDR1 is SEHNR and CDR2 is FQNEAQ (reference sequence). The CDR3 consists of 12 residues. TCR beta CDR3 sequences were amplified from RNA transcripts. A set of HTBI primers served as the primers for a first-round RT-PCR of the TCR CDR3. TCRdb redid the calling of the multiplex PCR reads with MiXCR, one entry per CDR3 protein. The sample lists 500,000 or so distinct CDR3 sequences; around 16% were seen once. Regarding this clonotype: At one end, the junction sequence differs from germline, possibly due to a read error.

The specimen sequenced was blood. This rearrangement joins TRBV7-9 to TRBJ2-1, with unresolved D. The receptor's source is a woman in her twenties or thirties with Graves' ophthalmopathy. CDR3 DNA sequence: TGTGCCAGCAGCACCCTCTACGATGAGCAGTTCTTC. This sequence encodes CASSTLYDEQFF.